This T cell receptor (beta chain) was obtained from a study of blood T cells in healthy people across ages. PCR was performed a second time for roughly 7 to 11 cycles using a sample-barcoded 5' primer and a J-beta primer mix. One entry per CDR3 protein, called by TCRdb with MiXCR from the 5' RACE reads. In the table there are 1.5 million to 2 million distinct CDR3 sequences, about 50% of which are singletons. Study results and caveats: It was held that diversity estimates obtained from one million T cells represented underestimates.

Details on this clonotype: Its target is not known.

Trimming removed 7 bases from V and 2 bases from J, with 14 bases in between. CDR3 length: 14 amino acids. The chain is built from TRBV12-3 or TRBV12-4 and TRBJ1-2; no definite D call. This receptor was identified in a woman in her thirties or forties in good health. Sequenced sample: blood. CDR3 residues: CASTPGSLNYGYTF. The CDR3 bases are TGTGCCAGCACCCCGGGGAGCTTGAACTATGGCTACACCTTC.